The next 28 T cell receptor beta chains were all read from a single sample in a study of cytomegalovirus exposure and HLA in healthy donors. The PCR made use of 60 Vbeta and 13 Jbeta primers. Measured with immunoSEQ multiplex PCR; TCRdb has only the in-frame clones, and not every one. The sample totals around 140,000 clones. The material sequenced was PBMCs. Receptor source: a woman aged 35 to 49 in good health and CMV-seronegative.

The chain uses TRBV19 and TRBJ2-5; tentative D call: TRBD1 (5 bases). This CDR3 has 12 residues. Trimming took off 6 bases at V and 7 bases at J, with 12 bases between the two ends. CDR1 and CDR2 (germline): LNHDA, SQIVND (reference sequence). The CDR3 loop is CASSRVRGTQYF. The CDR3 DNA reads TGTGCCAGTAGCCGGGTAAGGGGGACCCAGTACTTC.

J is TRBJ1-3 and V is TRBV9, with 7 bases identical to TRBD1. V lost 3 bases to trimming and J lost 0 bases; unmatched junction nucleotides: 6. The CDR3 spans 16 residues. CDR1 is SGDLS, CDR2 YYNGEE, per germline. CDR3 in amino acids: CASSEATGSSGNTIYF. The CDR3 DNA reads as TGTGCCAGCAGCGAGGCGACAGGGAGCTCTGGAAACACCATATATTTT.

Written as DNA, the CDR3 is TGCGCCAGCAGCCCCGACAGGTCTACGCAGTATTTT. This codes for CASSPDRSTQYF. This chain uses TRBV5-1 with TRBJ2-3, with a tentative D call TRBD1 (6 bases). The CDR3 has 12 residues. Germline assignment: CDR1 SGHRS and CDR2 YFSETQ. The V end lost 4 bases, the J end lost 8 bases, and 11 bases lay between the germline ends.

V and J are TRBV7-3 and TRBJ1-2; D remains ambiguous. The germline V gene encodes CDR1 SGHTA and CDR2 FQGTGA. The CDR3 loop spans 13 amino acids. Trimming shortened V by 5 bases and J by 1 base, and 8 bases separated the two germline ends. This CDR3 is CASSREGNYGYTF. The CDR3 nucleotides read TGTGCCAGCAGCAGGGAGGGTAACTATGGCTACACCTTC. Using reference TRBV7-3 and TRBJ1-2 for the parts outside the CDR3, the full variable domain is GAGVSQTPSNKVTEKGKYVELRCDPISGHTALYWYRQSLGQGPEFLIYFQGTGAADDSGLPNDRFFAVRPEGSVSTLKIQRTERGDSAVYLCASSREGNYGYTFGSGTRLTVV.

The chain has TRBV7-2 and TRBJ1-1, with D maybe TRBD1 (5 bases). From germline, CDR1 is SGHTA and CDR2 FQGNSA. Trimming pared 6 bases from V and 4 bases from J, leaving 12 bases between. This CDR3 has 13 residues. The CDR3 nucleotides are TGTGCCAGCAGTTTCGTTCAGGGCACTGAAGCTTTCTTT. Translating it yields CASSFVQGTEAFF.

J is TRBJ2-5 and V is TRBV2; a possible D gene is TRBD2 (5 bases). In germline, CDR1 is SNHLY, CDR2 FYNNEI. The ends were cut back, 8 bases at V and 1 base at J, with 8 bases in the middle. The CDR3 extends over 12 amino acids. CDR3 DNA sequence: TGTGCCAGCGGACGGGGCCAAGAGACCCAGTACTTC. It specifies CASGRGQETQYF. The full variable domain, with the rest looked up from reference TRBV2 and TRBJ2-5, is EPEVTQTPSHQVTQMGQEVILRCVPISNHLYFYWYRQILGQKVEFLVSFYNNEISEKSEIFDDQFSVERPDGSNFTLKIRSTKLEDSAMYFCASGRGQETQYFGPGTRLLVL.

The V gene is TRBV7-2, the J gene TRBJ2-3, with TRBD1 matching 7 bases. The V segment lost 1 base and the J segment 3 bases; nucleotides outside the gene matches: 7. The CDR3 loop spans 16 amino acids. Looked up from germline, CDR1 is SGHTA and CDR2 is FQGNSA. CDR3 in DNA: TGTGCCAGCAGCTTAGAGGCGTCAGGGGGTACAGATACGCAGTATTTT. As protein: CASSLEASGGTDTQYF.

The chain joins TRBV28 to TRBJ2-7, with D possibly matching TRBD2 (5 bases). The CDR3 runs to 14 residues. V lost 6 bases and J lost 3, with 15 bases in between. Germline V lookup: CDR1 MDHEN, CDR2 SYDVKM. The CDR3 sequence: CASRGARSNYEQYV. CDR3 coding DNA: TGTGCCAGCAGGGGAGCGCGATCTAACTACGAGCAGTACGTC.

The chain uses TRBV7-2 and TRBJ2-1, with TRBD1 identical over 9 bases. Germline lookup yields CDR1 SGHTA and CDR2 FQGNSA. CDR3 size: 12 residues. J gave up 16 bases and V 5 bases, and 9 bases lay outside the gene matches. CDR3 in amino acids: CASSPSGTGSFF. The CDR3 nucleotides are TGTGCCAGCAGCCCCAGTGGGACAGGGTCATTCTTC.

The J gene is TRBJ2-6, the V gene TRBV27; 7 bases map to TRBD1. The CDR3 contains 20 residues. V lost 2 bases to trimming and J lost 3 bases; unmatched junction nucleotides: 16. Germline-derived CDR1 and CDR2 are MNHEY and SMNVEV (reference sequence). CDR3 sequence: CASSLLPQFRGMGGANVLTF. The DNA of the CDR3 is TGTGCCAGCAGTTTACTACCCCAATTCAGGGGGATGGGTGGGGCCAACGTCCTGACTTTC.

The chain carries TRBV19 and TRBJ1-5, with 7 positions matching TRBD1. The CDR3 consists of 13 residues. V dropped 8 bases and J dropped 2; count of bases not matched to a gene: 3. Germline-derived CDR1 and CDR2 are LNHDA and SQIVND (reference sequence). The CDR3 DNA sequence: TGTGCCAGTTTTGGACAGGGCAATCAGCCCCAGCATTTT. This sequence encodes CASFGQGNQPQHF. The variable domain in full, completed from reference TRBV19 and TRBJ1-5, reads DGGITQSPKYLFRKEGQNVTLSCEQNLNHDAMYWYRQDPGQGLRLIYYSQIVNDFQKGDIAEGYSVSREKKESFPLTVTSAQKNPTAFYLCASFGQGNQPQHFGDGTRLSIL.

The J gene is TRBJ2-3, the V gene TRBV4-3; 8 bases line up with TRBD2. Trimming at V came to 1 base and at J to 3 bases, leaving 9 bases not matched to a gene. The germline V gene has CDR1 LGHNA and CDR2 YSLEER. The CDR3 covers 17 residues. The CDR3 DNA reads TGCGCCAGCAGCCAAGGACAACAAGCGGGGGAAACAGATACGCAGTATTTT. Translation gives CASSQGQQAGETDTQYF.

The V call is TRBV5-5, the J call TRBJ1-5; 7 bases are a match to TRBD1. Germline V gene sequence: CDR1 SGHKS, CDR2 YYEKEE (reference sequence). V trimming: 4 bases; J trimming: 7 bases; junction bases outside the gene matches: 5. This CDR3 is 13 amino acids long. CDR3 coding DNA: TGTGCCAGCAGCCCCGACAGGGAACAGCCCCAGCATTTT. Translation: CASSPDREQPQHF.

The CDR3 reads CASSRGALNEKLFF. CDR3 bases: TGTGCCAGCAGCCGCGGGGCCCTTAATGAAAAACTGTTTTTT. This sequence joins TRBV25-1 and TRBJ1-4, with a weak D call TRBD1 (5 bases). Looked up from germline, CDR1 is MGHDK and CDR2 is SYGVNS. This CDR3 is 14 amino acids long. V dropped 6 bases and J dropped 4 bases, with 12 bases sitting between them.

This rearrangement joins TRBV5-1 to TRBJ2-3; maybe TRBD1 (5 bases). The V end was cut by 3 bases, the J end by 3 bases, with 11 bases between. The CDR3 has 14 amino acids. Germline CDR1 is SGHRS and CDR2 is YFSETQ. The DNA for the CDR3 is TGCGCCAGCAGCTGGGGCATGATGACAGATACGCAGTATTTT. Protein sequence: CASSWGMMTDTQYF.

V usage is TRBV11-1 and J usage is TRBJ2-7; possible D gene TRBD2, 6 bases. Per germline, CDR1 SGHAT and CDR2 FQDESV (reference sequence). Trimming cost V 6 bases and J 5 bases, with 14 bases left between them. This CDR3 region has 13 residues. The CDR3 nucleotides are TGTGCCAGCAGTCTCGCAGGAGGGAACGAGCAGTACTTC. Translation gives CASSLAGGNEQYF.

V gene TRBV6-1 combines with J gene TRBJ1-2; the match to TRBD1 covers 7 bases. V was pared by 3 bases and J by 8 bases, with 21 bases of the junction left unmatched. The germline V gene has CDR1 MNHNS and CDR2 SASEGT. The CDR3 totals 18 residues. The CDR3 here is CASSDQLPGQPRLYGYTF. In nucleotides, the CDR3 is TGTGCCAGCAGTGACCAATTGCCGGGACAGCCTCGTTTGTACGGCTACACCTTC.

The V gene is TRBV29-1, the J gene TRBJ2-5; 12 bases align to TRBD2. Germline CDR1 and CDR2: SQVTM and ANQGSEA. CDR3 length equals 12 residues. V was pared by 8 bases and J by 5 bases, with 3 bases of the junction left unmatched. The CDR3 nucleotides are TGCAGCACTACTAGCGGGGGGGAGACCCAGTACTTC. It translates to CSTTSGGETQYF.

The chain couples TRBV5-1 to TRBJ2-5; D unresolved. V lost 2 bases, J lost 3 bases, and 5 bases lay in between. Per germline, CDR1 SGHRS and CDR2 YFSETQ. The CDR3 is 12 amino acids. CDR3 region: CASSFEEETQYF. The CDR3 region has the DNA TGCGCCAGCAGCTTCGAGGAAGAGACCCAGTACTTC.

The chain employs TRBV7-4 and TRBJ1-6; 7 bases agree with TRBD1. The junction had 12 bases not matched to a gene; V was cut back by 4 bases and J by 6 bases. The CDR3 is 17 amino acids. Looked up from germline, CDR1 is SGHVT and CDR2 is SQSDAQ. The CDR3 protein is CASSSARDRVSNSPLHF. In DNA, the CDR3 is TGTGCCAGCAGCTCCGCTCGTGACAGGGTGAGTAATTCACCCCTCCACTTT.

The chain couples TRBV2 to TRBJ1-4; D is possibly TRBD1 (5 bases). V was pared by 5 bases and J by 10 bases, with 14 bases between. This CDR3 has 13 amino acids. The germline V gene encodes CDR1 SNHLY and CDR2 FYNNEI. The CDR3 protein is CASSPGLGGKLFF. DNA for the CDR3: TGTGCCAGCAGTCCGGGACTCGGGGGAAAACTGTTTTTT.

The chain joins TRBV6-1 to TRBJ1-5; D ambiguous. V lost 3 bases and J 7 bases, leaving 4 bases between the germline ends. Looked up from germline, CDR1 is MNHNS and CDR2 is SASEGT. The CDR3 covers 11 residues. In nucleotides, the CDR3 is TGTGCCAGCAGTGAGGGCCAGCCCCAGCATTTT. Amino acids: CASSEGQPQHF.

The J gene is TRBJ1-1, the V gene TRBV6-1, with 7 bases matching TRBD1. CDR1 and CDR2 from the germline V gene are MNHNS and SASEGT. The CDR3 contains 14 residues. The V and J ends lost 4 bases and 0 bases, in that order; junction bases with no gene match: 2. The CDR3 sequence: CASSGQGVNTEAFF. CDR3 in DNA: TGTGCCAGCAGTGGCCAGGGGGTGAACACTGAAGCTTTCTTT.

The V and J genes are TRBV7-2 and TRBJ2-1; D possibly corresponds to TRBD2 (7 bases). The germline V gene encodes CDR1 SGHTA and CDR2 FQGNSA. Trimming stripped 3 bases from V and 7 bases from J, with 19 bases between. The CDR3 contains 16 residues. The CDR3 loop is CASSLPQGGGHNEQFF. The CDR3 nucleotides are TGTGCCAGCAGCTTGCCGCAGGGCGGGGGCCATAATGAGCAGTTCTTC.

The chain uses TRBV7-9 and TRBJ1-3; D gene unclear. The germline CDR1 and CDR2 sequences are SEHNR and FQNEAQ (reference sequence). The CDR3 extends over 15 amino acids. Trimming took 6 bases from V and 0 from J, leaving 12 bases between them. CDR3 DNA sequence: TGTGCCAGCAGTCCTTCGTCCAGCTCTGGAAACACCATATATTTT. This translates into CASSPSSSSGNTIYF.

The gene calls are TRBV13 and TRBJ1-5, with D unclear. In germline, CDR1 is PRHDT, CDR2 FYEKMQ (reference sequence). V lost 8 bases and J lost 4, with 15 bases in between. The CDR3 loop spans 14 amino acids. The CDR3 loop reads CASGYRLTNQPQHF. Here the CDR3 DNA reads TGTGCCAGCGGATATAGACTGACTAATCAGCCCCAGCATTTT.

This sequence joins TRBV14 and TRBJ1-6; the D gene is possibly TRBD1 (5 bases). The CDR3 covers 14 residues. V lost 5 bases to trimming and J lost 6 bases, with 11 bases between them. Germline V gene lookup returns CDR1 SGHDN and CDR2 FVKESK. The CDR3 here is CASSSEQGNSPLHF. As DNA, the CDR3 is TGTGCCAGCAGCTCCGAGCAGGGTAATTCACCCCTCCACTTT.

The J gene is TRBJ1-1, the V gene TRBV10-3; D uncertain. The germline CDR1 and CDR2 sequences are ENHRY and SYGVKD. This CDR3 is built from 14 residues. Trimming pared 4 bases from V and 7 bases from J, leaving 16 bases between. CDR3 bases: TGTGCCATCAGTGGGAGGCCCCAGGAAGGTGAAGCTTTCTTT. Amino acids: CAISGRPQEGEAFF.